The 2 T cell receptor beta chains in this list originate from one sample, sequenced in a study of cytomegalovirus exposure and HLA in healthy donors. The table came from immunoSEQ multiplex PCR; TCRdb's copy has only in-frame clones and leaves some out. The data contain about 360,000 clones, around 86% of them singletons. The sequenced sample consisted of PBMCs. These receptors all stem from a woman under 30 in good health and CMV-seronegative.

The chain has TRBV28 and TRBJ1-2; D perhaps matches TRBD1 (5 bases). Trimming took 5 bases from V and 8 from J, leaving 18 bases between them. CDR1 and CDR2 (germline): MDHEN, SYDVKM. This CDR3 contains 14 residues. Here the CDR3 DNA reads TGTGCCAGCAGTCCTACTAAACACCGGGGGGGCTACACCTTC. Its translation is CASSPTKHRGGYTF.

This chain uses TRBV5-4 with TRBJ2-1, with D tentatively TRBD2 (5 bases). V lost 0 bases to trimming and J lost 0 bases, with 7 bases between them. Germline V lookup: CDR1 SGHNT, CDR2 YYREEE (reference sequence). The CDR3 runs to 15 residues. CDR3: CASSLEAGSYNEQFF. The CDR3 nucleotides are TGTGCCAGCAGCTTGGAGGCGGGCTCCTACAATGAGCAGTTCTTC.